These T cell receptor beta chains were read from a single sample in a study of shared clonotypes between healthy human individuals. Produced via immunoSEQ multiplex PCR; TCRdb's table is partial and in-frame only. The sample contains a few million clones, around 95% of which appear only once. Specimen: naive CD8+ T cells from PBMCs. These receptors were obtained from a man aged 18 to 29 in good health. Some clones in this sample may be carry-over from other donors' samples. CDR3s leave out the opening cysteine and the closing phenylalanine or tryptophan. Some rows have no size entry. The others give once, few or many, or a class for an expanded clone.

j_call clone_size v_call cdr3_aa
TRBJ2-5 - TRBV2 ASSDSGIQETQY
TRBJ2-7 once TRBV27 ASSLVRADEQY
TRBJ2-3 few TRBV7-8 ASSLWADTQY
TRBJ2-1 - TRBV28 ASSFELAGFYNEQF
TRBJ2-3 - TRBV9 ASSPRTGDTQY
TRBJ2-1 - TRBV6-5 ASRPGTGIYNEQF
TRBJ2-3 once TRBV28 ASSTPRAGGKDTQY
TRBJ2-5 - TRBV4-1 ASSHGLAGGQETQY
TRBJ2-7 - TRBV10-3 AISEGRVSHEQY
TRBJ2-1 - TRBV29-1 SVEGGRSYNEQF
TRBJ2-1 once TRBV10-3 AISDILAGQARGSYNEQF
TRBJ2-3 - TRBV4-3 ASSQATGYSITDTQY
TRBJ2-6 once TRBV7-9 ASSSLTGTGANVLT
TRBJ2-2 - TRBV9 ASSVEGVNTGELF
TRBJ2-5 once TRBV4-1 ASSQEILDRETQY
TRBJ2-1 once TRBV27 ASSVTSGRVYNEQF
TRBJ1-2 - TRBV6-6 ASTLDRGNYGYT
TRBJ1-5 - TRBV28 ASSDGGRLSQPQH
TRBJ1-3 once TRBV29-1 SVEDRVWDSGNTIY
TRBJ2-5 - TRBV27 ASSPYRGQRETQY
TRBJ1-3 - TRBV28 ASSFGGGPGNTIY
TRBJ2-1 once TRBV5-1 ASSPGTSGPRYNEQF
TRBJ2-7 few TRBV5-1 ASSDGTGGVYEQY
TRBJ1-1 once TRBV5-4 ASSSPEGRGTEAF
TRBJ2-7 - TRBV28 ASSFERELNEQY
TRBJ1-1 - TRBV4-2 ASSRGEDTEAF
TRBJ2-3 - TRBV6-1 ASSHKRLGTDTQY
TRBJ2-1 - TRBV4-1 ASSQEGLAANYNEQF
TRBJ2-1 - TRBV28 ASGLRSAYNEQF
TRBJ1-1 - TRBV7-9 ASSSERDTEAF
TRBJ1-4 - TRBV6-5 ASSYSGQGAEKLF
TRBJ2-1 - TRBV28 ASSLRPSTEQF
TRBJ2-2 - TRBV7-8 ASSSGTAAPGELF
TRBJ2-1 - TRBV9 ASSVASGRASSNEQF
TRBJ2-7 - TRBV28 ASSFLAGSSYEQY
TRBJ1-5 - TRBV27 ASSLLGTGGSIGQPQH
TRBJ2-2 few TRBV5-4 ASSLIVSGELF
TRBJ1-2 - TRBV4-3 ASSQDIVTSFVDGYT
TRBJ2-3 - TRBV15 ATSTLKGLAGGADTQY
TRBJ2-7 once TRBV27 ASSLGMRGYEQY
TRBJ2-7 - TRBV11-2 ASSPWASGRNSYEQY
TRBJ2-5 - TRBV28 ASSSSLVETQY
TRBJ1-2 - TRBV27 ASSPLLGHYGYT
TRBJ2-7 - TRBV7-9 ASSLEDNMGAAYEQY
TRBJ2-7 - TRBV29-1 SVEEGPPPYEQY
TRBJ1-1 - TRBV2 ARRDRETNTEAF
TRBJ2-7 - TRBV25-1 ASSPRSSYEQY
TRBJ1-4 - TRBV28 ASRDRGNEKLF
TRBJ2-7 - TRBV5-1 ASTFGRYEQY